The entry below gives a single TCR beta chain sequence along with its context. Antigen: not known. Collection occurred without any documented infections or immune events in donors. Profiling relied on immunoSEQ multiplex PCR, and the TCRdb table lists in-frame clones only, not all of them. The sample shows approximately 140,000 clones, 65% to 90% of them seen only once. This sample is drawn from a study of identifying expanded T cells in peripheral blood. The CDR3 extends over 14 amino acids. The germline V gene encodes CDR1 SQVTM and CDR2 ANQGSEA. V was pared by 4 bases and J by 0 bases, with 9 bases between. The study, taken as a whole, reports: Variance in clone template counts between roughly 2-week samples significantly increased with total template count across all healthy donors. Technical replicates showed around 1.3 changed clones; about 2 weeks approximately 15; four weeks 19.

The TCR was taken from a person between 18 and 75 years old in good health. Sequenced: blood. The chain combines TRBV29-1 with TRBJ1-4; D not certain. CDR3 bases: TGCAGCGTTGTCGCGTTTGCAACTAATGAAAAACTGTTTTTT. It codes for CSVVAFATNEKLFF.